These 2 T cell receptor beta chains came from one sample sequenced in a study of blood T cell repertoires in COVID-19. Clones were read by immunoSEQ multiplex PCR, and TCRdb kept only the in-frame ones, dropping some. The sample lists 300,000 to 500,000 clones; nearly 90% were seen once. Sequencing was performed on PBMCs or T cells enriched from blood (not recorded which). These receptors all come from a woman between 35 and 50 years old with acute COVID-19.

The chain employs TRBV19 and TRBJ1-1; a weak D match, TRBD1 (5 bases). The ends were cut back, 3 bases at V and 1 base at J, with 9 bases in the middle. Germline CDR1 is LNHDA and CDR2 is SQIVND (reference sequence). This CDR3 is 14 amino acids long. In DNA, the CDR3 is TGTGCCAGTAGTATTGCAGGGTCGAACACTGAAGCTTTCTTT. Translated: CASSIAGSNTEAFF. Variable domain in full (rest from reference TRBV19 and TRBJ1-1): DGGITQSPKYLFRKEGQNVTLSCEQNLNHDAMYWYRQDPGQGLRLIYYSQIVNDFQKGDIAEGYSVSREKKESFPLTVTSAQKNPTAFYLCASSIAGSNTEAFFGQGTRLTVV.

This sequence joins TRBV30 and TRBJ1-5; no definite D call. The CDR3 contains 13 residues. The V gene's germline CDR1 is GTSNPN and CDR2 SVGIG (reference sequence). Trimming took 3 bases from V and 5 from J, leaving 11 bases between them. CDR3 residues: CAWSVEGDQPQHF. The CDR3 DNA sequence: TGTGCCTGGAGCGTAGAGGGCGATCAGCCCCAGCATTTT.